A single sample gave rise to the 32 T cell receptor beta chains below, sequenced in a study of blood T cells in healthy people across ages. Next came a second PCR, run for 7 to 11 cycles, which used a sample-barcoded 5' primer along with a J-beta primer mix. TCRdb called the 5' RACE reads again in MiXCR, with one record for every CDR3 protein. The sample shows about 900,000 distinct CDR3 sequences, 40% to 60% of them seen only once. Sequenced sample: blood. These receptor sequences come from a man aged 25 to 40 in good health.

The chain couples TRBV28 to TRBJ1-6; D might be TRBD1 (5 bases). V lost 2 bases and J 14 bases, leaving 10 bases between the germline ends. The CDR3 runs to 12 residues. Per germline, CDR1 MDHEN and CDR2 SYDVKM. In DNA form, the CDR3 reads TGTGCCAGCAGTTTACTTGGGGGAACCCTCCACTTT. Translated: CASSLLGGTLHF.

The chain joins TRBV20-1 to TRBJ1-1; D is unresolved. The V gene's germline CDR1 is DFQATT and CDR2 SNEGSKA (reference sequence). V lost 6 bases and J lost 7, with 15 bases in between. The CDR3 runs 12 residues. The CDR3 protein is CSAPKGPYEAFF. The CDR3, as DNA: TGCAGTGCCCCGAAGGGCCCCTATGAAGCTTTCTTT.

This clonotype came up a few times. The chain couples TRBV4-1 to TRBJ2-7, with D perhaps TRBD2 (6 bases). This CDR3 contains 17 residues. Trimming shortened V by 0 bases and J by 2 bases, and 17 bases separated the two germline ends. The germline V gene has CDR1 MGHRA and CDR2 YSYEKL. DNA of the CDR3: TGCGCCAGCAGCCAAGAAGGTGCGGGGAGCGACACCTACGAGCAGTACTTC. This gives the protein CASSQEGAGSDTYEQYF.

The rearrangement uses TRBV5-1 and TRBJ1-5; D possibly corresponds to TRBD1 (5 bases). The V gene's germline CDR1 is SGHRS and CDR2 YFSETQ. The CDR3 runs to 15 residues. Trimming shortened V by 4 bases and J by 2 bases, and 13 bases separated the two germline ends. CDR3 coding DNA: TGCGCCAGCAGCCCGGTGGGGGAGCGCAATCAGCCCCAGCATTTT. Its protein product is CASSPVGERNQPQHF.

For this clonotype: At one end the junction does not follow the germline gene, possibly because of a read error. Written as DNA, the CDR3 is TGTGCCGGCAGCGTAAGGACAGGGAACAATGAGCAGTTCTTC. Protein sequence: CAGSVRTGNNEQFF. The V call is TRBV9, the J call TRBJ2-1, with 8 bases lining up with TRBD1. CDR3 length: 14 amino acids. From germline, CDR1 is SGDLS and CDR2 YYNGEE.

The chain combines TRBV29-1 with TRBJ2-1, with a tentative D call TRBD1 (5 bases). Germline V CDR1 and CDR2: SQVTM, ANQGSEA. Trimming removed 4 bases from V and 10 bases from J, with 14 bases in between. This CDR3 has 12 amino acids. The CDR3 coding sequence is TGCAGCGTTGGTACAGGAGCCTACGAGCAGTTCTTC. This encodes CSVGTGAYEQFF.

This clonotype was seen ten or more times. The chain employs TRBV29-1 and TRBJ2-3; D call uncertain. The CDR3 covers 14 residues. CDR1 and CDR2 (germline): SQVTM, ANQGSEA. V was trimmed by 4 bases and J by 0 bases, leaving 11 bases between them. The CDR3 DNA follows: TGCAGCGTTGGACCACTTTATAGCACAGATACGCAGTATTTT. Encoded protein: CSVGPLYSTDTQYF.

The chain has TRBV7-9 and TRBJ1-2; tentative D call: TRBD1 (6 bases). In germline, CDR1 is SEHNR, CDR2 FQNEAQ (reference sequence). The V and J ends lost 5 bases and 8 bases respectively, with 15 bases between them. CDR3 size: 13 residues. CDR3 in DNA: TGTGCCAGCAGCGTCAACACAGGGCTCGGCTACACCTTC. Protein sequence: CASSVNTGLGYTF. Variable domain in full (rest from reference TRBV7-9 and TRBJ1-2): DTGVSQNPRHKITKRGQNVTFRCDPISEHNRLYWYRQTLGQGPEFLTYFQNEAQLEKSRLLSDRFSAERPKGSFSTLEIQRTEQGDSAMYLCASSVNTGLGYTFGSGTRLTVV.

In its sample, this clonotype was seen a few times. The CDR3 here is CASSLGVAGELFF. The DNA for the CDR3 is TGTGCCAGCAGCTTAGGGGTCGCCGGGGAGCTGTTTTTT. The V call is TRBV7-9, the J call TRBJ2-2; D unclear. V was shortened by 1 base and J by 6 bases, with 6 bases between the two germline ends. The germline gives CDR1 SEHNR, CDR2 FQNEAQ (reference sequence). This CDR3 has 13 amino acids.

This clonotype came up a few times. V usage is TRBV29-1 and J usage is TRBJ1-2; a weak D match, TRBD1 (6 bases). Germline CDR1 SQVTM, CDR2 ANQGSEA. V was shortened by 7 bases and J by 4 bases, with 10 bases between the two germline ends. This CDR3 is built from 11 residues. The CDR3 sequence: CSAGEFYGYTF. The CDR3, as DNA: TGCAGCGCAGGGGAATTCTATGGCTACACCTTC.

The V call is TRBV12-3 or TRBV12-4, the J call TRBJ1-5, with D hard to call. The CDR3 runs to 16 residues. The V and J ends lost 6 bases and 2 bases respectively, with 17 bases between them. The CDR3 loop reads CASSEGRLAGNQPQHF. In nucleotides, the CDR3 is TGTGCCAGCAGCGAAGGACGGCTTGCTGGCAATCAGCCCCAGCATTTT.

The chain couples TRBV7-9 to TRBJ2-3; D may be TRBD2 (6 bases). Trimming pared 6 bases from V and 1 base from J, leaving 17 bases between. The CDR3 is 16 amino acids. Germline V CDR1 and CDR2: SEHNR, FQNEAQ (reference sequence). CDR3 loop: CASRPRTSRGTDTQYF. The CDR3 DNA follows: TGTGCCAGCAGACCCCGTACTAGCAGGGGCACAGATACGCAGTATTTT.

As DNA, the CDR3 is TGTGCCAGCAGCTTAGCAGACGGGGGCCCCCAAGATACGCAGTATTTT. This sequence encodes CASSLADGGPQDTQYF. This sequence joins TRBV7-9 and TRBJ2-3; D could derive from TRBD1 or TRBD2 (6 bases each). The V gene's germline CDR1 is SEHNR and CDR2 FQNEAQ (reference sequence). The CDR3 consists of 16 residues. Trimming shortened V by 0 bases and J by 5 bases, and 15 bases separated the two germline ends.

The chain employs TRBV7-8 and TRBJ2-3; 8 bases agree with TRBD1. V dropped 5 bases and J dropped 2; count of bases not matched to a gene: 6. Germline assignment: CDR1 SGHVS and CDR2 FQNEAQ. This CDR3 contains 15 residues. CDR3 coding DNA: TGTGCCAGCAGCCTGAGGACAGGGCCCACAGATACGCAGTATTTT. It is translated as CASSLRTGPTDTQYF.

This clonotype was seen more than once but under ten times. This chain links TRBV5-1 with TRBJ2-1; 10 bases fit TRBD1. This CDR3 comprises 18 residues. The junction had 14 bases not matched to a gene; V was cut back by 4 bases and J by 4 bases. The germline V gene encodes CDR1 SGHRS and CDR2 YFSETQ. The CDR3 nucleotides are TGCGCCAGCAGCCCCACCGGGACAGGGGATCAAGTTTACAATGAGCAGTTCTTC. Amino acids: CASSPTGTGDQVYNEQFF.

This clonotype was seen more than once but under ten times. The chain employs TRBV4-2 and TRBJ1-3; 7 positions match TRBD1. The germline V gene has CDR1 LGHNA and CDR2 YNFKEQ. The CDR3 covers 17 residues. V dropped 0 bases and J dropped 1; count of bases not matched to a gene: 6. The DNA of the CDR3 is TGTGCCAGCAGCCAAGATGCCAGGGGGGGTTCTGGAAACACCATATATTTT. Translating gives CASSQDARGGSGNTIYF.

This clonotype was counted many times. The chain uses TRBV2 and TRBJ2-3, with 7 bases fitting TRBD2. The CDR3 is 12 residues long. CDR1 SNHLY and CDR2 FYNNEI come from the germline V gene. With 8 bases clipped from V and 10 bases from J, the junction kept 9 bases outside the gene matches. This chain's CDR3 is CASGESGVPQYF. DNA for the CDR3: TGTGCCAGCGGAGAAAGCGGGGTTCCGCAGTATTTT.

This clonotype appeared a few times. It may be a read error: a sequence one base away is much more abundant. V and J are TRBV7-9 and TRBJ1-2; D not resolved. This CDR3 is 12 amino acids long. The germline V gene has CDR1 SEHNR and CDR2 FQNEAQ (reference sequence). V lost 3 bases to trimming and J lost 4 bases, with 6 bases between them. The CDR3 DNA follows: TGTGCCAGCAGCTTGAAAGTCTATGGCTACACCTTC. Translation: CASSLKVYGYTF.

The chain recombines TRBV11-3 with TRBJ2-5; the D is unclear. With 5 bases removed from V and 1 base from J, the gap between germline ends came to 11 bases. The length of the CDR3 is 14 residues. Germline V gene sequence: CDR1 SGHNT, CDR2 YENEEA. The CDR3 loop is CASSSSWGQETQYF. CDR3 coding DNA: TGTGCCAGCAGCAGCTCATGGGGCCAAGAGACCCAGTACTTC.

This clonotype was counted ten times or more. This chain links TRBV7-2 with TRBJ1-5; D not certain. This CDR3 region has 12 residues. Germline CDR1 and CDR2: SGHTA and FQGNSA. V lost 5 bases, J lost 4 bases, and 6 bases lay in between. The CDR3 nucleotides read TGTGCCAGCAGCCTTTTAAATCAGCCCCAGCATTTT. Its protein is CASSLLNQPQHF.

Note on this clonotype: At one end the junction does not follow the germline gene, possibly because of a read error. The chain recombines TRBV7-7 with TRBJ2-3; the D is unclear. Germline loops: CDR1 SSHAT, CDR2 FNYEAQ (reference sequence). The CDR3 is made up of 15 amino acids. This CDR3 reads CASSLHQGPTDTQYF. The CDR3 DNA is TGTGCTAGCAGCTTACACCAAGGTCCCACAGATACGCAGTATTTT.

This clonotype was observed a few times. The chain links TRBV5-1 to TRBJ1-5; the D gene is possibly TRBD1 (6 bases). The CDR3 has 15 residues. Germline lookup yields CDR1 SGHRS and CDR2 YFSETQ. V lost 0 bases, J lost 3 bases, and 10 bases lay in between. Written as DNA, the CDR3 is TGCGCCAGCAGCTTGGGGACAGACCACAATCAGCCCCAGCATTTT. Protein: CASSLGTDHNQPQHF.

The V and J genes are TRBV15 and TRBJ1-5, with D perhaps TRBD1 (6 bases). The germline gives CDR1 LNHNV, CDR2 YYDKDF (reference sequence). Deletions cut 6 bases from V and 0 bases from J, with 15 bases between. This CDR3 is built from 16 residues. The CDR3 region has the DNA TGTGCCACCAGGGAAACAGGGCGTTATAGCAATCAGCCCCAGCATTTT. It codes for CATRETGRYSNQPQHF.

The chain couples TRBV29-1 to TRBJ1-4; D ambiguous. With 5 bases removed from V and 8 bases from J, the gap between germline ends came to 6 bases. The V gene's germline CDR1 is SQVTM and CDR2 ANQGSEA. This CDR3 contains 10 residues. CDR3 in amino acids: CSVHSEKLFF. DNA for the CDR3: TGCAGCGTTCATTCGGAAAAACTGTTTTTT.

The chain links TRBV7-6 to TRBJ2-1; D not resolved. CDR3 length: 15 residues. CDR1 and CDR2 from the germline V gene are SGHVS and FNYEAQ. Between the trimmed V and J ends, which lost 5 bases and 0 bases, there was a span of 11 bases. The CDR3 is CASSPGVNSYNEQFF. The DNA for the CDR3 is TGTGCCAGCAGCCCCGGCGTTAACTCCTACAATGAGCAGTTCTTC.

This sequence joins TRBV27 and TRBJ1-4, with 7 bases lining up with TRBD1. Germline CDR1 MNHEY, CDR2 SMNVEV (reference sequence). Germline trimming cut 7 bases from V and 8 bases from J; bases unmatched to any gene: 10. CDR3 length: 14 residues. CDR3 in amino acids: CASTTTGVGEKLFF. The CDR3 DNA is TGTGCCAGCACCACCACAGGGGTTGGGGAAAAACTGTTTTTT.

This clonotype was seen a few times. This chain uses TRBV15 with TRBJ1-6; D remains ambiguous. The length of the CDR3 is 13 residues. V was trimmed by 0 bases and J by 9 bases, leaving 6 bases between them. Germline V CDR1 and CDR2: LNHNV, YYDKDF (reference sequence). This chain's CDR3 is CATSRDKVSPLHF. The CDR3 DNA reads as TGTGCCACCAGCAGAGACAAGGTTTCACCCCTCCACTTT.

The V call is TRBV30, the J call TRBJ1-2, with TRBD1 matching over 7 bases. Germline CDR1 reads GTSNPN; CDR2 reads SVGIG (reference sequence). V lost 1 base and J lost 0; bases outside the gene matches: 14. The CDR3 runs 18 residues. In nucleotides, the CDR3 is TGTGCCTGGAGTGACTGGGACAGTTTATCCATTTCTAACTATGGCTACACCTTC. Its protein is CAWSDWDSLSISNYGYTF. Combining the CDR3 with reference TRBV30 and TRBJ1-2 gives the whole variable domain SQTIHQWPATLVQPVGSPLSLECTVEGTSNPNLYWYRQAAGRGLQLLFYSVGIGQISSEVPQNLSASRPQDRQFILSSKKLLLSDSGFYLCAWSDWDSLSISNYGYTFGSGTRLTVV.

The CDR3 nucleotides are TGTGCCAGCAGCCCTCCCGGGACACTTTACAATGAGCAGTTCTTC. Protein sequence: CASSPPGTLYNEQFF. J is TRBJ2-1 and V is TRBV3-1; D possibly corresponds to TRBD1 (6 bases). Germline V gene sequence: CDR1 LGHDT, CDR2 YNNKEL (reference sequence). The V end was cut by 4 bases, the J end by 4 bases, with 14 bases between. There are 15 residues in the CDR3.

This chain's CDR3 is CASSSQTGRGHYGYTF. As DNA, the CDR3 is TGTGCCAGCAGTTCGCAGACAGGGAGAGGCCACTATGGCTACACCTTC. The V call is TRBV27, the J call TRBJ1-2; 7 positions match TRBD1. Trimming at V came to 4 bases and at J to 3 bases, leaving 11 bases not matched to a gene. The length of the CDR3 is 16 residues. Per germline, CDR1 MNHEY and CDR2 SMNVEV (reference sequence).

This clonotype was detected ten times or more. The chain has TRBV5-1 and TRBJ2-5; the match to TRBD1 covers 7 bases. The CDR3 runs 18 residues. The germline gives CDR1 SGHRS, CDR2 YFSETQ. The ends lost 0 bases at V and 5 bases at J; junction bases unmatched: 16. CDR3 coding DNA: TGCGCCAGCAGCTTGGACGACCGGGACAGCCTTAGGAGGGAGACCCAGTACTTC. As protein: CASSLDDRDSLRRETQYF. Complete variable domain (other parts from reference TRBV5-1 and TRBJ2-5): KAGVTQTPRYLIKTRGQQVTLSCSPISGHRSVSWYQQTPGQGLQFLFEYFSETQRNKGNFPGRFSGRQFSNSRSEMNVSTLELGDSALYLCASSLDDRDSLRRETQYFGPGTRLLVL.

V gene TRBV20-1 combines with J gene TRBJ2-3, with TRBD2 matching over 12 bases. Trimming at V came to 2 bases and at J to 1 base, leaving 4 bases not matched to a gene. The CDR3 has 16 amino acids. The germline V gene encodes CDR1 DFQATT and CDR2 SNEGSKA (reference sequence). The CDR3 nucleotides are TGCAGTGCTAGACTAGCGGGGGGGCCCGGCACAGATACGCAGTATTTT. The encoded protein is CSARLAGGPGTDTQYF.